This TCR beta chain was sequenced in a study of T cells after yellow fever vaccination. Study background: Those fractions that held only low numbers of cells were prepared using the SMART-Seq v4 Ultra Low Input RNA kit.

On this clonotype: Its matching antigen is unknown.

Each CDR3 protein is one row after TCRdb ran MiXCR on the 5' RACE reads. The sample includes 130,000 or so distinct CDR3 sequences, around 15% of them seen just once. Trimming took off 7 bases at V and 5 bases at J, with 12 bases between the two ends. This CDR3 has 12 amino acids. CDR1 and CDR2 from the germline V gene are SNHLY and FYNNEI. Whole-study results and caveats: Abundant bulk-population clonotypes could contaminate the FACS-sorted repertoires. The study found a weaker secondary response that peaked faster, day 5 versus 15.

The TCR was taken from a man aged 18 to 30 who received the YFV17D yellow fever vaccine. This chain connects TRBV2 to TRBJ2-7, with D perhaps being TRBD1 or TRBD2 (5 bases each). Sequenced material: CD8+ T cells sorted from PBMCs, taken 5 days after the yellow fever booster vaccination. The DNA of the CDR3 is TGTGCCAGCATTGGGGGTTTGAACGAGCAGTACTTC. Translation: CASIGGLNEQYF.